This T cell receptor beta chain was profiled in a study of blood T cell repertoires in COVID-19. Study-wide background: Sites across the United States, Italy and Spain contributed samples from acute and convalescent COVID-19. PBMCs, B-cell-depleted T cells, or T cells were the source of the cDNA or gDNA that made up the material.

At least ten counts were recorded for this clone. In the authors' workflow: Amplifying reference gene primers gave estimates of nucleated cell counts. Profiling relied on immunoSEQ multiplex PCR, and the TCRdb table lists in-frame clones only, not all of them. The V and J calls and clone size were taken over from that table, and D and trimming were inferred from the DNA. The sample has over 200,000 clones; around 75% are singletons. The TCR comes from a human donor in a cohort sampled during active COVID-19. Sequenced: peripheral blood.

CDR3: CASSLVWASAQETQYF. The CDR3, as DNA: TGTGCCAGCAGCTTAGTTTGGGCTAGCGCCCAAGAGACCCAGTACTTC. The chain recombines TRBV7-2 with TRBJ2-5; D possibly corresponds to TRBD2 (6 bases). Germline CDR1 is SGHTA and CDR2 is FQGNSA. The V gene lost 1 base and the J gene lost 1 base, with 13 bases spanning the gap. The CDR3 runs to 16 residues.